This T cell receptor (beta chain) was documented in a study of blood T cell repertoires in COVID-19. About the study: In each case, the material was cDNA or gDNA derived from T cells, B-cell-depleted T cells, or PBMCs.

V trimming: 4 bases; J trimming: 8 bases; junction bases outside the gene matches: 7. Germline CDR1 and CDR2: MNHEY and SVGAGI. The CDR3 is 14 amino acids. TCRdb's copy holds only in-frame clones and misses some; the assay was immunoSEQ multiplex PCR. The sample lists about 110,000 clones; 80% were seen once. Sequencing was done on a sample of peripheral blood. The V gene is TRBV6-5, the J gene TRBJ2-1; 8 bases align to TRBD2. This TCR was recovered from a human donor in a cohort sampled during active or convalescent COVID-19. The CDR3, as DNA: TGTGCCAGCAGTTTCGGGACTAGAGGCGATGAGCAGTTCTTC. Amino acid sequence: CASSFGTRGDEQFF.